The clone carrying this T cell receptor (beta chain) was recorded many times. Its target is not known. Graves' hyperthyroidism qualified as stable when ophthalmopathy did not progress within 18 months. Diagnosis of hyperthyroidism was new in patients aged 18 to 65, and its duration was under 2 months. It was less than 13 ml of fresh peripheral blood that supplied the PBMCs. This entry is derived from a study of T cells in Graves' hyperthyroidism and ophthalmopathy. The TCR beta CDR3 regions underwent amplification using RNA transcripts as the source. The TCR CDR3 was amplified in a first-round RT-PCR using the HTBI primer set. TCRdb called the multiplex PCR reads again in MiXCR, with one record for every CDR3 protein. This sample has approximately 600,000 distinct CDR3 sequences, with 15% to 20% found just once. The CDR3 has 14 amino acids. The germline V and J ends were trimmed by 10 bases and 3 bases, with 15 bases remaining between them. CDR1 ENHRY and CDR2 SYGVKD come from the germline V gene.

Study-wide results and caveats: Among clonotypes expanded in thyroid above 0.001, most were also found in blood.

The clonotype comes from a woman aged 25 to 39 with Graves' hyperthyroidism. The chain couples TRBV10-3 to TRBJ2-2; no definite D call. Material: blood. The CDR3 protein is CATLLGEDTGELFF. In DNA, the CDR3 is TGTGCCACCCTTCTTGGGGAAGACACCGGGGAGCTGTTTTTT.